This T cell receptor beta chain was obtained from a study of human T cells and chemical hapten exposure. TCRdb used MiXCR to reprocess the RACE reads, holding one entry per CDR3 protein. The sample carries over 85,000 distinct CDR3 sequences, 12% recorded once. The time point denotes: patch test 1, 2 weeks after DPC sensitization. Specified treatment: therapeutic diphenylcyclopropenone sensitization with weekly scalp DPC. The CDR3 spans 12 residues. Between the trimmed V and J ends, which lost 6 bases and 1 base, there was a span of 10 bases. Germline V CDR1 and CDR2: DFQATT, SNEGSKA (reference sequence).

This sequence was found in a woman in her thirties or forties with alopecia areata. Some clones in this sample may be carry-over from other donors' samples. Source: whole blood, taken in connection with sensitization to the hapten diphenylcyclopropenone (DPC). The chain recombines TRBV20-1 with TRBJ2-7, with D unresolved. CDR3 DNA: TGCAGTGCCCTGGACGGTTCCTACGAGCAGTACTTC. It translates to CSALDGSYEQYF.